This passage covers 25 T cell receptor beta chains from one sample sequenced in a study of cytomegalovirus exposure and HLA in healthy donors. In the PCR, 60 Vbeta and 13 Jbeta primers were used. Repertoires were generated with immunoSEQ multiplex PCR, while TCRdb's copy carries only in-frame clones and drops some. This table has 98,000 or so clones, around 10% appearing once. The source material was PBMCs. These receptors all stem from a man aged 35 to 55 in good health and CMV-seropositive.

The gene calls are TRBV2 and TRBJ2-7, with TRBD1 as a possible D gene (5 bases). Germline CDR1 is SNHLY and CDR2 is FYNNEI. The CDR3 is 10 residues long. The germline V and J ends were trimmed by 8 bases and 8 bases, with 10 bases remaining between them. CDR3 protein: CASAGIQQYF. CDR3 coding DNA: TGTGCCAGCGCAGGGATTCAGCAGTACTTC.

The rearrangement links TRBV29-1 to TRBJ2-7, with 7 bases identical to TRBD1. The CDR3 totals 12 residues. Germline V CDR1 and CDR2: SQVTM, ANQGSEA. With V trimmed by 5 bases and J by 2 bases, 3 bases remained unmatched. CDR3 sequence: CSVTTGAYEQYF. CDR3 DNA: TGCAGCGTTACTACAGGGGCCTACGAGCAGTACTTC.

The chain uses TRBV6-5 and TRBJ2-2; TRBD2 matches at 7 bases. The CDR3 extends over 14 amino acids. The V and J ends lost 7 bases and 6 bases, in that order; junction bases with no gene match: 8. Germline-derived CDR1 and CDR2 are MNHEY and SVGAGI. The CDR3 nucleotides read TGTGCCAGCACTAGACTAGCTGCCGCCGGGGAGCTGTTTTTT. Its translation is CASTRLAAAGELFF.

This clone was seen a handful of times. The chain is built from TRBV12-5 and TRBJ2-1; 8 positions match TRBD2. The CDR3 has 17 amino acids. Germline loops: CDR1 LGHNT, CDR2 FRNRAP. V was clipped by 0 bases and J by 12 bases; unmatched bases: 16. The CDR3 protein is CASGLVIAGPLQMLQFF. The DNA of the CDR3 is TGTGCTAGTGGTTTGGTAATAGCGGGGCCCCTACAGATGTTGCAGTTCTTC.

In nucleotides, the CDR3 is TGTGCCATCAGTGACGGGGGTAGCGAGCAGTACTTC. Its protein product is CAISDGGSEQYF. The J gene is TRBJ2-7, the V gene TRBV10-3; a possible D gene is TRBD2 (6 bases). V lost 3 bases to trimming and J lost 6 bases, with 9 bases between them. The CDR3 spans 12 residues. Germline V gene data show CDR1 as ENHRY and CDR2 as SYGVKD.

The sample holds many counts of this clone. The chain carries TRBV10-3 and TRBJ1-1, with 8 bases lining up with TRBD1. The CDR3 runs 14 residues. CDR1 and CDR2 (germline): ENHRY, SYGVKD. Trimming took 4 bases from V and 3 from J; bases not matched to a gene: 4. CDR3 protein: CAISGTGRHTEAFF. The CDR3 DNA follows: TGTGCCATCAGTGGGACAGGGAGGCACACTGAAGCTTTCTTT.

The genes are TRBV19 and TRBJ1-5; maybe TRBD1 (6 bases). Trimming removed 7 bases at V and 7 bases at J, with 20 bases between. The CDR3 is made up of 15 amino acids. Germline CDR1 LNHDA, CDR2 SQIVND (reference sequence). The CDR3 spells CASNPRRDNVQPQHF. CDR3 nucleotide sequence: TGTGCCAGTAATCCTCGCCGGGACAACGTACAGCCCCAGCATTTT.

V usage is TRBV10-2 and J usage is TRBJ2-7; D may be TRBD2 (5 bases). This CDR3 contains 16 residues. V shed 6 bases and J shed 2 bases, with 20 bases lying between them. Per the germline V gene, CDR1 is WSHSY and CDR2 is SAAADI. The CDR3 here is CASRALEAGETYEQYF. In nucleotides, the CDR3 is TGCGCCAGCAGGGCCCTAGAGGCGGGTGAGACCTACGAGCAGTACTTC.

This rearrangement joins TRBV28 to TRBJ2-7, with 9 bases that match TRBD2. From germline, CDR1 is MDHEN and CDR2 SYDVKM. CDR3 length: 14 amino acids. Trimming took 4 bases from V and 4 from J; bases not matched to a gene: 5. The CDR3 region is CASSWPSGIYEQYF. In DNA form, the CDR3 reads TGTGCCAGCAGTTGGCCTAGCGGGATTTACGAGCAGTACTTC.

This clone came up a few times. The chain links TRBV7-8 to TRBJ2-5, with 7 positions matching TRBD1. Trimming cost V 2 bases and J 2 bases; bases outside gene matches: 2. The germline V gene has CDR1 SGHVS and CDR2 FQNEAQ. The CDR3 runs 14 residues. The CDR3 nucleotides are TGTGCCAGCAGCTTACGGGACAGACAAGAGACCCAGTACTTC. This codes for CASSLRDRQETQYF. The variable domain in full, completed from reference TRBV7-8 and TRBJ2-5, reads GAGVSQSPRYKVAKRGQDVALRCDPISGHVSLFWYQQALGQGPEFLTYFQNEAQLDKSGLPSDRFFAERPEGSVSTLKIQRTQQEDSAVYLCASSLRDRQETQYFGPGTRLLVL.

The chain links TRBV5-6 to TRBJ2-2; D gene uncertain. Trimming pared 4 bases from V and 7 bases from J, leaving 8 bases between. Germline values: CDR1 SGHDT, CDR2 YYEEEE. The CDR3 sequence is 12 residues long. CDR3 sequence (DNA): TGTGCCAGCAGCCTCCAGGACGGGGAGCTGTTTTTT. Translated, it gives CASSLQDGELFF.

The chain couples TRBV2 to TRBJ2-3; 9 bases are shared with TRBD2. The ends lost 6 bases at V and 4 bases at J; junction bases unmatched: 8. The CDR3 has 15 amino acids. Germline V lookup: CDR1 SNHLY, CDR2 FYNNEI. CDR3 in DNA: TGTGCCAGCAGGGATAGCGGGAGTGGCGCAGATACGCAGTATTTT. This encodes CASRDSGSGADTQYF.

The rearrangement joins TRBV7-2 to TRBJ1-1; TRBD1 matches at 7 bases. The CDR3 loop spans 14 amino acids. Germline-derived CDR1 and CDR2 are SGHTA and FQGNSA. V lost 3 bases and J lost 5; bases outside the gene matches: 6. CDR3 DNA sequence: TGTGCCAGCAGCTTGAGACAGGGCGGGACTGAAGCTTTCTTT. Translating gives CASSLRQGGTEAFF.

There are a few counts of this clone. V is TRBV27 and J is TRBJ1-1; maybe TRBD1 (5 bases). The germline CDR1 and CDR2 sequences are MNHEY and SMNVEV (reference sequence). This CDR3 spans 14 amino acids. Trimming took 6 bases from V and 4 from J, leaving 15 bases between them. CDR3 bases: TGTGCCAGCAGCCCATCCAGGGAGGGCACTGAAGCTTTCTTT. Amino acid sequence: CASSPSREGTEAFF.

The chain carries TRBV4-2 and TRBJ1-5; D is uncertain. The CDR3 consists of 13 residues. V lost 3 bases to trimming and J lost 3 bases, with 6 bases between them. Germline values: CDR1 LGHNA, CDR2 YNFKEQ. Here the CDR3 reads CASSQAVNQPQHF. The CDR3 DNA is TGTGCCAGCAGCCAGGCGGTCAATCAGCCCCAGCATTTT.

The rearrangement joins TRBV9 to TRBJ2-5, with a tentative D call TRBD2 (5 bases). Germline CDR1 is SGDLS and CDR2 is YYNGEE. The CDR3 is made up of 14 amino acids. The V gene lost 0 bases and the J gene lost 5 bases, with 11 bases spanning the gap. The CDR3 DNA reads as TGTGCCAGCAGCGTAGGGGGAGTCGCGGAGACCCAGTACTTC. This codes for CASSVGGVAETQYF.

This clone has just one count. J is TRBJ1-2 and V is TRBV14; TRBD1 aligns across 8 bases. The CDR3 length is 14 residues. Germline V gene lookup returns CDR1 SGHDN and CDR2 FVKESK. V was clipped by 4 bases and J by 4 bases; unmatched bases: 5. DNA of the CDR3: TGTGCCAGCAGCCCTCCGGACAGGGTCTATGGCTACACCTTC. Amino acids: CASSPPDRVYGYTF.

V usage is TRBV27 and J usage is TRBJ2-3, with 11 bases aligning to TRBD2. V was clipped by 7 bases and J by 7 bases; unmatched bases: 4. Germline-derived CDR1 and CDR2 are MNHEY and SMNVEV (reference sequence). CDR3 length equals 13 residues. This chain's CDR3 is CASTVTSGNTQYF. DNA for the CDR3: TGTGCCAGCACCGTGACTAGCGGGAATACGCAGTATTTT.

The V gene is TRBV5-6, the J gene TRBJ1-5; 7 positions match TRBD1. V was pared by 3 bases and J by 0 bases, with 6 bases of the junction left unmatched. The CDR3 is 16 amino acids. Per germline, CDR1 SGHDT and CDR2 YYEEEE. CDR3 DNA sequence: TGTGCCAGCAGCTCCACAGGGGCGGGTAGCAATCAGCCCCAGCATTTT. Translating gives CASSSTGAGSNQPQHF.

The V call is TRBV25-1, the J call TRBJ2-5, with 9 bases aligning to TRBD1. V shed 6 bases, J shed 1 base, and the junction held 0 bases outside the gene matches. CDR1 is MGHDK and CDR2 is SYGVNS in the germline V gene. CDR3 length: 13 residues. For the CDR3, the DNA is TGTGCCAGCAGGGACAGGGGCCAAGAGACCCAGTACTTC. It codes for CASRDRGQETQYF.

The chain uses TRBV10-3 and TRBJ2-1; TRBD1 might be the D (5 bases). The CDR3 sequence is 12 residues long. The V gene lost 10 bases and the J gene lost 6 bases, with 13 bases spanning the gap. Germline lookup yields CDR1 ENHRY and CDR2 SYGVKD. The CDR3 loop is CASAGHANEQFF. DNA for the CDR3: TGTGCCAGTGCTGGACACGCCAATGAGCAGTTCTTC.

V and J are TRBV7-8 and TRBJ2-3; D might be TRBD1 (6 bases). V was trimmed by 1 base and J by 4 bases, leaving 15 bases between them. The CDR3 has 16 amino acids. The germline CDR1 and CDR2 sequences are SGHVS and FQNEAQ. CDR3 nucleotides: TGTGCCAGCAGCTTAGAACGGGACATCGGCGCAGATACGCAGTATTTT. Translation gives CASSLERDIGADTQYF.

The chain combines TRBV5-5 with TRBJ1-2, with a weak D call TRBD1 (5 bases). This CDR3 has 14 residues. The V gene lost 5 bases and the J gene lost 4 bases, with 15 bases spanning the gap. CDR1 and CDR2 from the germline V gene are SGHKS and YYEKEE (reference sequence). The CDR3 DNA reads as TGTGCCAGCAGTATCGACAGAAACTCCTATGGCTACACCTTC. Encoded protein: CASSIDRNSYGYTF.

This clone came up a few times. The V and J genes are TRBV7-9 and TRBJ1-1; D gene uncertain. The CDR3 has 13 residues. Germline CDR1 and CDR2: SEHNR and FQNEAQ (reference sequence). V was pared by 3 bases and J by 2 bases, with 7 bases between. CDR3 sequence reads: CASSFGGNTEAFF. The DNA for the CDR3 is TGTGCCAGCAGCTTTGGCGGCAACACTGAAGCTTTCTTT.

The chain couples TRBV16 to TRBJ2-5, with D possibly being TRBD1 (6 bases). CDR1 is KGHSY and CDR2 is FQNENV in the germline V gene. Trimming took 1 base from V and 5 from J, leaving 26 bases between them. The CDR3 consists of 19 residues. CDR3 sequence: CASSQFPGQEFTSLETQYF. The CDR3 DNA sequence: TGTGCCAGCAGCCAATTCCCGGGACAAGAATTCACTAGTCTGGAGACCCAGTACTTC.